These 5 T cell receptor beta chains were all obtained from the same sample, sequenced in a study of cytomegalovirus exposure and HLA in healthy donors. It was with 60 Vbeta and 13 Jbeta primers that the PCR ran. Libraries were prepared by immunoSEQ multiplex PCR; TCRdb keeps only in-frame clonotypes and omits some of them. The sample totals 140,000 to 150,000 clones. Source material: PBMCs. Every receptor here comes from a woman aged 50 to 60 in good health and CMV-seronegative.

V usage is TRBV2 and J usage is TRBJ2-3; the D is unclear. With 6 bases removed from V and 2 bases from J, the gap between germline ends came to 3 bases. Germline-derived CDR1 and CDR2 are SNHLY and FYNNEI. The length of the CDR3 is 11 residues. The CDR3 sequence: CASSYTDTQYF. The CDR3 DNA is TGTGCCAGCAGCTACACAGATACGCAGTATTTT.

The V call is TRBV7-9, the J call TRBJ2-7, with 10 bases aligning to TRBD1. The germline CDR1 and CDR2 sequences are SEHNR and FQNEAQ (reference sequence). CDR3 length: 14 amino acids. The V and J ends lost 4 bases and 2 bases, in that order; junction bases with no gene match: 2. The CDR3 sequence is CASSSGQGAYEQYF. The CDR3 coding sequence is TGTGCCAGCAGCTCCGGACAGGGGGCCTACGAGCAGTACTTC.

This rearrangement joins TRBV7-9 to TRBJ2-7, with D tentatively TRBD1 (5 bases). This CDR3 comprises 15 residues. V was trimmed by 1 base and J by 6 bases, leaving 16 bases between them. Per the germline V gene, CDR1 is SEHNR and CDR2 is FQNEAQ (reference sequence). Here the CDR3 DNA reads TGTGCCAGCAGCTTAGAACAGGAATTAGGCGCCGAGCAGTACTTC. Encoded protein: CASSLEQELGAEQYF.

This rearrangement joins TRBV5-4 to TRBJ2-7; no firm D call. Between the trimmed V and J ends, which lost 2 bases and 0 bases, there was a span of 15 bases. The CDR3 loop spans 16 amino acids. Germline-derived CDR1 and CDR2 are SGHNT and YYREEE (reference sequence). This CDR3 is CASSLSAGENSYEQYF. The CDR3 coding sequence is TGTGCCAGCAGCTTAAGTGCAGGCGAAAACTCCTACGAGCAGTACTTC.

V gene TRBV6-1 combines with J gene TRBJ1-5; TRBD1 is a possible D gene (6 bases). Germline V gene lookup returns CDR1 MNHNS and CDR2 SASEGT. This CDR3 has 15 residues. V lost 6 bases, J lost 1 base, and 13 bases lay in between. The CDR3 DNA sequence: TGTGCCAGCAGAACAGGGCTTCGGAGCAATCAGCCCCAGCATTTT. It specifies CASRTGLRSNQPQHF.